Shown below are 10 T cell receptor beta chains from a single sample sequenced in a study of tumor T cells in aggressive B-cell lymphoma. Sequenced by immunoSEQ multiplex PCR; TCRdb stores in-frame clones only, minus some. The data hold roughly 2,700 clones, with around 87% observed a single time. The sequencing sample was made of tumor tissue. The receptor source for this set is an adult with diffuse large B cell lymphoma.

The chain couples TRBV6-1 to TRBJ1-4; D is possibly TRBD1 (6 bases). Trimming cost V 8 bases and J 6 bases, with 16 bases left between them. This CDR3 spans 14 amino acids. Germline V lookup: CDR1 MNHNS, CDR2 SASEGT. Here the CDR3 reads CASRRQEKYEKLFF. DNA of the CDR3: TGTGCCAGCCGCCGACAGGAAAAGTATGAAAAACTGTTTTTT.

The chain uses TRBV19 and TRBJ2-1; the match to TRBD2 covers 8 bases. The length of the CDR3 is 15 residues. CDR1 is LNHDA and CDR2 is SQIVND in the germline V gene (reference sequence). V shed 6 bases, J shed 3 bases, and the junction held 7 bases outside the gene matches. The CDR3 coding sequence is TGTGCCAGTAGCGCCGGGAGGGGGTACTACAATGAGCAGTTCTTC. Translating it yields CASSAGRGYYNEQFF.

The V call is TRBV27, the J call TRBJ1-6; D might be TRBD1 (5 bases). Looked up from germline, CDR1 is MNHEY and CDR2 is SMNVEV (reference sequence). This CDR3 spans 17 amino acids. Trimming took off 5 bases at V and 7 bases at J, with 21 bases between the two ends. In DNA, the CDR3 is TGTGCCAGCAGTCCCCTCGGGGGTTGGGGGGAAAATTCACCCCTCCACTTT. This codes for CASSPLGGWGENSPLHF.

This clone came up once. One end of the junction varies from germline; a read error may be responsible. Other nucleotide sequences from this sample produce the same CDR3. The J gene is TRBJ1-5, the V gene TRBV18; D unresolved. The V gene's germline CDR1 is KGHSH and CDR2 LQKENI. CDR3 length equals 13 residues. This chain's CDR3 is CASSPFENQPQHF. The CDR3 region has the DNA TGTGCTAGCTCACCATTTGAGAATCAGCCCCAGCATTTT. The complete variable domain, with remaining parts taken from reference TRBV18 and TRBJ1-5, reads NAGVMQNPRHLVRRRGQEARLRCSPMKGHSHVYWYRQLPEEGLKFMVYLQKENIIDESGMPKERFSAEFPKEGPSILRIQQVVRGDSAAYFCASSPFENQPQHFGDGTRLSIL.

This chain uses TRBV6-5 with TRBJ1-4; 9 nucleotides line up with TRBD1. Trimming took 1 base from V and 8 from J; bases not matched to a gene: 5. The CDR3 runs to 15 residues. The germline V gene has CDR1 MNHEY and CDR2 SVGAGI. CDR3 loop: CASSYWGQGDEKLFF. The CDR3 DNA sequence: TGTGCCAGCAGTTACTGGGGACAGGGTGACGAAAAACTGTTTTTT.

This rearrangement joins TRBV30 to TRBJ1-1; 10 nucleotides match TRBD1. The CDR3 consists of 15 residues. Germline CDR1 is GTSNPN and CDR2 is SVGIG (reference sequence). V lost 2 bases, J lost 5 bases, and 8 bases stayed unmatched. Written as DNA, the CDR3 is TGTGCCTGGAGTCCGGGACAGGGGCGGGGGACTGAAGCTTTCTTT. Its translation: CAWSPGQGRGTEAFF.

The chain uses TRBV7-9 and TRBJ2-5; TRBD2 is a possible D gene (5 bases). The V and J ends lost 5 bases and 5 bases respectively, with 18 bases between them. Germline lookup yields CDR1 SEHNR and CDR2 FQNEAQ (reference sequence). The CDR3 extends over 15 amino acids. CDR3 bases: TGTGCCAGCAGCACAGCGGCTAGCAGCCGGGAGACCCAGTACTTC. It translates to CASSTAASSRETQYF.

Worth noting for this clone: No DNA is shown, since the ends of the CDR3 on it are uncertain; the CDR3 is the one TCRdb lists. The chain is built from TRBV6-5 and TRBJ2-7; TRBD1 is the table's D call and was not checked against the DNA. The germline CDR1 and CDR2 sequences are MNHEY and SVGAGI. The CDR3 is 14 amino acids long, termini counted. CDR3 sequence: CASSSSDISYEQYF.

V gene TRBV9 combines with J gene TRBJ2-7; D might be TRBD2 (7 bases). The V gene lost 0 bases and the J gene lost 6 bases, with 19 bases spanning the gap. The germline CDR1 and CDR2 sequences are SGDLS and YYNGEE. The CDR3 runs to 16 residues. The CDR3 DNA is TGTGCCAGCAGCGTAGATTTTGGGGGGGCGAGATCCGAGCAGTACTTC. This sequence encodes CASSVDFGGARSEQYF.

The V call is TRBV5-1, the J call TRBJ1-2; 11 positions agree with TRBD1. The trim removed 4 bases at V and 7 bases at J, leaving 12 bases unmatched. The CDR3 is made up of 16 amino acids. CDR1 is SGHRS, CDR2 YFSETQ, per germline. CDR3 protein: CASSTGQGANNGGYTF. CDR3 nucleotides: TGCGCCAGCAGCACCGGACAGGGGGCAAATAACGGTGGCTACACCTTC.